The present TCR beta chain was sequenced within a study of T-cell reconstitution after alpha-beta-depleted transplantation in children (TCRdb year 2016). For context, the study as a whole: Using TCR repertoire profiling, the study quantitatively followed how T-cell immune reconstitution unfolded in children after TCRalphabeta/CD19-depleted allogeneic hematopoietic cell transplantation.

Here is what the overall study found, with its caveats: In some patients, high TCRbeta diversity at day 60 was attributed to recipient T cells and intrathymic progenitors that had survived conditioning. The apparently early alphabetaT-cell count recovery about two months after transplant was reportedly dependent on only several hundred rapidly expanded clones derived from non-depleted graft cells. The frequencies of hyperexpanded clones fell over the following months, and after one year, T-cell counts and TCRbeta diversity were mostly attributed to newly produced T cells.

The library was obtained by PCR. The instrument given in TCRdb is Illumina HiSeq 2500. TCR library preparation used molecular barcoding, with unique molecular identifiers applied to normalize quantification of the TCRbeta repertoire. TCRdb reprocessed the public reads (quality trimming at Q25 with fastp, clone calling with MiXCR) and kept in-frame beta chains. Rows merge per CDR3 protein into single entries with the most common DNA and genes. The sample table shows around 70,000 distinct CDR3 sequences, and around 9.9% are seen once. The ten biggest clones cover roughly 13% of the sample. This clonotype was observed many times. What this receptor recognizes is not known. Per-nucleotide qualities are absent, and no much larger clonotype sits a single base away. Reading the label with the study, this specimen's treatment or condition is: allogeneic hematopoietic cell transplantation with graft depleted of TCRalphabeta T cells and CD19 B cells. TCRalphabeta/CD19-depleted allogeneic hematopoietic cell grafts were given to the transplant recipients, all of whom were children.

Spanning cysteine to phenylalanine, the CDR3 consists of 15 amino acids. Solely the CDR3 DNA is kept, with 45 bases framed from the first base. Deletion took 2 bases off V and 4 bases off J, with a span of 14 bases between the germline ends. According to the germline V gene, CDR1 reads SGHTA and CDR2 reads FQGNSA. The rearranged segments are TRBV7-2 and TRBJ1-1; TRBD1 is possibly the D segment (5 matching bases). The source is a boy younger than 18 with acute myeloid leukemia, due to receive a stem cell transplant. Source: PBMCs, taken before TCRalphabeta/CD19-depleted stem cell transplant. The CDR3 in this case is CASSLPRQTLTEAFF. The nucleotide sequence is TGTGCCAGCAGCTTACCTAGACAGACCCTCACTGAAGCTTTCTTT.